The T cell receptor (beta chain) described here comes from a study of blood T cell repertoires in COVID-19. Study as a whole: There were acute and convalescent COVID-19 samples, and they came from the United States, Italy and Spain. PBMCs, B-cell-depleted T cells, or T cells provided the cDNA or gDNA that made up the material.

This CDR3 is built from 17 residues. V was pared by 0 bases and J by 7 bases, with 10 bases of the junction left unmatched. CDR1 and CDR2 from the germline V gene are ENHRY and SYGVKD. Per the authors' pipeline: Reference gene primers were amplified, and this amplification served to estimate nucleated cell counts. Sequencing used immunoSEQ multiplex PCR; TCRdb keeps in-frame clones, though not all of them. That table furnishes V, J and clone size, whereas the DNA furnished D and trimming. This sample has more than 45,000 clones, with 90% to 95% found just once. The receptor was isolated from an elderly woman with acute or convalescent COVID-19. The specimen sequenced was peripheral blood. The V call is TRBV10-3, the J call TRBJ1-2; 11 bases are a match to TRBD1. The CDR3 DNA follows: TGTGCCATCAGTGAGTCTTTAAGGGACAGGGGGATCGGTGGCTACACCTTC. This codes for CAISESLRDRGIGGYTF.